This T cell receptor (beta chain) was recorded in a study of blood T cell repertoires in COVID-19. Study information: Specimens from acute and convalescent COVID-19 originated in the United States, Italy and Spain. T cells, B-cell-depleted T cells, or PBMCs provided the cDNA or gDNA that served as material.

CDR1 and CDR2 from the germline V gene are LGHDT and YNNKEL (reference sequence). The V segment lost 4 bases and the J segment 13 bases; nucleotides outside the gene matches: 6. The CDR3 is made up of 12 amino acids. Original processing methods: Nucleated cell counts were estimated from reference gene primer amplification. Clones were sequenced by immunoSEQ multiplex PCR, and TCRdb holds only the in-frame ones, with some missing. V and J calls and clone size are as listed in that table; D and trimming were resolved from the DNA. The table records 80,000 to 100,000 clones, approximately 91% of them present only once.

Sequencing was done on a sample of peripheral blood. V usage is TRBV3-1 (or the pseudogene TRBV3-2) and J usage is TRBJ2-1; 8 positions match TRBD1. The source is a human donor with active COVID-19. The donor label of this sample is uncertain. This chain's CDR3 is CASSPQGQDQFF. CDR3 DNA sequence: TGTGCCAGCAGCCCACAGGGACAGGATCAGTTCTTC.